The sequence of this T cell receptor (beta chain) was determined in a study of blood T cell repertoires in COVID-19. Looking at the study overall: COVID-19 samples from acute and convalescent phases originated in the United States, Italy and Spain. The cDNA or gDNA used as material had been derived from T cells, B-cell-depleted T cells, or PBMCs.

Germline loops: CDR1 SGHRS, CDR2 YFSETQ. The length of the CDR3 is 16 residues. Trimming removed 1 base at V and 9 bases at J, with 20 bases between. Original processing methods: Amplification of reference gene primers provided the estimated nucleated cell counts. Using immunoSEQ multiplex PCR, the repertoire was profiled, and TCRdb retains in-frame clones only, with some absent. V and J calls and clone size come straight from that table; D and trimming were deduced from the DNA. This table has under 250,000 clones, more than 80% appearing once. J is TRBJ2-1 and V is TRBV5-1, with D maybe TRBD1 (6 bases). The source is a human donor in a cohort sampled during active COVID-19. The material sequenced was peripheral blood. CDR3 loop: CASSLTIGTGRGEQFF. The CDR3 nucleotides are TGCGCCAGCAGCTTGACAATAGGTACAGGGAGAGGTGAGCAGTTCTTC.